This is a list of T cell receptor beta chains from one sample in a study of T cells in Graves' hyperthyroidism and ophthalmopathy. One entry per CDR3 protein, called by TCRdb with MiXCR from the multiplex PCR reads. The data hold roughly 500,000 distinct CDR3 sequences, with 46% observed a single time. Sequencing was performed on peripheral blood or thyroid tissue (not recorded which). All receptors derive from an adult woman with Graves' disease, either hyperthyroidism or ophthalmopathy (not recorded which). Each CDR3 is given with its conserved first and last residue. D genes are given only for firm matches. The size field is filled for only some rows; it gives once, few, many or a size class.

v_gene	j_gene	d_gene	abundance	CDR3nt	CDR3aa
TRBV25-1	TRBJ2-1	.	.	TGTGCCAGCAGTGATTTTAGGGGGTTCGTTAATGAGCAGTTCTTC	CASSDFRGFVNEQFF
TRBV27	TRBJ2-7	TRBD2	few	TGTGCCAGCAGTTTACGCGGGGGTCTCCCCTACGAGCAGTACTTC	CASSLRGGLPYEQYF
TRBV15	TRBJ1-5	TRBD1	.	TGTGCCACCAGCAGTGGGCTCAGGGGGCGCGATCAGCCCCAGCATTTT	CATSSGLRGRDQPQHF
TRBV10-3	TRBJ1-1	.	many	TGTGCCATCAGTGAGTCGGAGGGGCGCGGGACTGAAGCTTTCTTT	CAISESEGRGTEAFF
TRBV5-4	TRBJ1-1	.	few	TGTGCCAGCAGCTCATCCGGGACACCCACTGAAGCTTTCTTT	CASSSSGTPTEAFF
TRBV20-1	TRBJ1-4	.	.	TGCAGTGCTACCAGGTCTGGGGAAAAACTGTTTTTT	CSATRSGEKLFF
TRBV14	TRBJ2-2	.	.	TGTGCCAGCAGCCAATTTCATGGGAACACCGGGGAGCTGTTTTTT	CASSQFHGNTGELFF
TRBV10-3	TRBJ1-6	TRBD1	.	TGTGCCATCAGTGAGTCGACAGGGGATTCACCCCTCCACTTT	CAISESTGDSPLHF
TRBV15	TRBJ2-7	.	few	TGTGCCACCAGCTTGCGGACGGGGATCTACGAGCAGTACTTC	CATSLRTGIYEQYF
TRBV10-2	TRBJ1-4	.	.	TGCGCCAGCAGAGTGAACGGGTCAGTTTTTTTT	CASRVNGSVFF
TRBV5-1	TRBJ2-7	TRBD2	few	TGCGCCAGCAGCTCCACCGGGACTAGCGGGACCTACGAGCAGTACTTC	CASSSTGTSGTYEQYF
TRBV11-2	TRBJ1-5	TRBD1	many	TGTGCCAGCAGCCTTGGGACAGCGTATAGCAATCAGCCCCAGCATTTT	CASSLGTAYSNQPQHF
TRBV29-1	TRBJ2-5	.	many	TGCAGCCTCCGAGAGTATAGTGTAGGAGAGACCCAGTACTTC	CSLREYSVGETQYF
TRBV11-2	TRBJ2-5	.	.	TGTGCCAGCAGCCCACGTGGTGACACCTTAGGAGAGACCCAGTACTTC	CASSPRGDTLGETQYF
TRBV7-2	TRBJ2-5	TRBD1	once	TGTGCCAGCAGCGACAGGGTCCAAGAGACCCAGTACTTC	CASSDRVQETQYF
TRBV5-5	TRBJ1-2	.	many	TGTGCCAGCAGTGCTCTCCAGGGGACGGTCTATGGCTACACCTTC	CASSALQGTVYGYTF
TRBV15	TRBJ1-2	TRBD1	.	TGTGCCACCAGCACCGATTCAGGGGGTCCCTATGGCTACACCTTC	CATSTDSGGPYGYTF
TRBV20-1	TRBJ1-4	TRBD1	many	TGCAGTGCTAGTGCCGGGACAGGGGCAGAAAAACTGTTTTTT	CSASAGTGAEKLFF
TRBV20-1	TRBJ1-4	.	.	TGCAGTGCTAGACCCCAGGGGCCAGCTAATGAAAAACTGTTTTTT	CSARPQGPANEKLFF
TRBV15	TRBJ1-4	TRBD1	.	TGTGCCACCAGCAGCAGACAGGGTAGCGGAAAACTGTTTTTT	CATSSRQGSGKLFF
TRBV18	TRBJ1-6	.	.	TGTGCCAGCTCCCCTCGATCAGAGTCACTCCTCCACTTT	CASSPRSESLLHF
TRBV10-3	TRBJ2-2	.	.	TGTGCCATCAGGCTCGGGGAGCTGTTTTTT	CAIRLGELFF